A single T cell receptor (beta chain) is shown here with its context. This clonotype was recorded a few times. Its antigen is not yet known. Base qualities are not recorded, but no much larger clone differs from it by a single base. CDR1 and CDR2, looked up from the germline V gene, are MDHEN and SYDVKM. From the cysteine up to the phenylalanine, the CDR3 has a length of 15 residues. The read is trimmed to its CDR3 DNA, 45 bases read in frame from base 1. The trim is 4 bases for V and 4 bases for J, with a gap of 13 bases between the germline ends. The data belong to a study of blood T cells in healthy people across ages (dated by TCRdb to between 2015 and 2017). General notes on the study: In model experiments, template switching captured roughly one uniquely barcoded TCR beta cDNA molecule for every two T cells. The study measured age-related changes in TCR beta repertoire diversity using deep sequencing normalized with unique cDNA molecular identifiers. Donors were grouped into four age groups: young (average approximately 16 years), middle-aged (around 39), aged (roughly 62) and long-lived (about 90). The study analyzed two additional independent replicas of 1 million unique cDNA reads from the same blood draw for two donors, one aged 18 to 30 and one aged 80 or older. General conclusions and limits of the study: Estimates of total diversity based on one million sequenced T cells were regarded as lower bounds and as underestimates. The long-lived group showed more naive CD4+ T cells, fewer expanded clones and increased TCR diversity than the aged group, suggesting age selection. Conclusive comparison of naive and antigen-experienced compartments was prevented by the profiling of bulk unsorted PBMCs. Observed TCR beta diversity per million T cells fell roughly linearly with age, and a significant reduction was already apparent by age around 40. A strong correlation was found between observed TCR beta diversity and the percentage of naive T cells measured by flow cytometry. Because the CMV infection status of the donors was unknown, age-related changes in expanded clonotypes may potentially have been confounded.

The protocol used for the library was 5' RACE. TCRdb names Illumina HiSeq 2500 as the instrument used. A second 7 to 11 cycle PCR used a sample-barcoded 5' primer and a J-beta primer mix. A template-switch 5' adaptor carrying 12 random nucleotides introduced a unique molecular identifier onto each TCR beta cDNA molecule. Each sample yielded at least 3 million CDR3-containing paired-end reads. The Mint cDNA synthesis kit, primed by a TRBC-specific oligonucleotide, was used to synthesize first-strand cDNA from all RNA. Following uracil-DNA glycosylase treatment, all cDNA underwent a first 18-cycle PCR with the universal primers M1SS and BC2_uni_R. The paper's processing steps were these. For normalization, 1 million high-quality reads, each with a distinct molecular identifier, were randomly selected from each sample. Instead of being binned into consensus sequences, reads with shared molecular identifiers were discarded. MiTCR, with a Q25 quality threshold and the strictest error-elimination algorithm, was used for CDR3 identification, clonotype clustering and error correction. A nonparametric unseen species model with Euler transformation was used to estimate lower-bound total TCR beta diversity. Using fastp at Q25 and MiXCR, TCRdb reprocessed the public reads and kept productive beta chains. Each entry merges the rows of one CDR3 protein and shows their most common DNA and genes. TCRdb's processing, not the authors', yielded these V and J calls. The sample table records around 1,000,000 distinct CDR3 sequences; around 27% of these occur just once. The top ten constitute around 0.75% of the sample.

The approximately 39 donors, aged about 6 to 95 years, were systemically healthy Caucasian individuals from Russia. Approximately 10 milliliters of peripheral blood were collected from each donor into EDTA-treated Vacutainer tubes. Ficoll-Paque density-gradient centrifugation was used to isolate PBMCs, with at least 7 million obtained per sample. Trizol reagent was used to extract total RNA from PBMCs, with at least 6 micrograms per sample. For every donor, flow cytometry on a PBMC aliquot measured the percentage of naive CD45RAhigh/CD27high T cells. The sample was also reused in another study, on T cells of mothers and their children. As that second paper reports: Donors were nine systemically healthy Caucasian individuals: three mothers and their six children. cDNA synthesis used all of the extracted RNA, with 1.5 ug of RNA in each 15 ul reaction. Sample barcodes and 2-4 random nucleotides were added via the M1S primer in the second PCR. Over 8.5 million TCR beta CDR3 reads were obtained for each mother, and approximately 2.9 million reads were obtained for each child. Thymic selection similarly shapes TCR recombination output in related and unrelated pairs, with minor effect from inherited differences. Normalized repertoire overlap was always found to be slightly, but never significantly, higher in related mother-child pairs than in unrelated mother-child pairs. No persistent microchimeric T cell clones were detected, at a sensitivity of roughly 99 clones per million clonotypes. To look for features that set related mother-child pairs apart from unrelated individuals, the researchers ran deep NGS to compare the TCR beta repertoires of mothers and children. The mean age was approximately 41 +/- 4 years for the mothers and around 10 +/- 4 years for the children. After adapters were ligated using NEBNext reagents, the libraries underwent 100+100 nt paired-end sequencing on an Illumina HiSeq 2000. To avoid cross-contamination, the mother libraries and the child libraries were prepared a month apart and sequenced in separate runs. For each donor, between roughly 450,000 and 2,200,000 distinct TCR beta clonotypes were identified. Naive TCR beta clonotypes were estimated from low-frequency clonotypes matched to each donor's FACS-determined naive share, without sorting.

The source is a girl aged 2 to 9 in good health. Sample: blood. The rearrangement combines TRBV28 with TRBJ1-4; a weak D assignment points to TRBD1 (6 bases agree). At the DNA level, the sequence is TGTGCCAGCAGTTCCACAGGGCGGGGTAATGAAAAACTGTTTTTT. It codes for CASSSTGRGNEKLFF.